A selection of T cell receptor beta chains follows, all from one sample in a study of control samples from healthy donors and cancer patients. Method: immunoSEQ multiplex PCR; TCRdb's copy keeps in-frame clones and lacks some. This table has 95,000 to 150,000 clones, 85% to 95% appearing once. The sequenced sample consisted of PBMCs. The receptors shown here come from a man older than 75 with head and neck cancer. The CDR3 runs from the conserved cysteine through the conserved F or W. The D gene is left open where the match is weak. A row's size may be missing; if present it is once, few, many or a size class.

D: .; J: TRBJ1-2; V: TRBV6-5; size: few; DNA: TGTGCCAGCAGTTTCCGACCTCGGACAGCTAACTATGGCTACACCTTC; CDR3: CASSFRPRTANYGYTF
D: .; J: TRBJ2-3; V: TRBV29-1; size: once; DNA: TGCAGCGTTGAAAAAGGTGGGGCAGGAGATACGCAGTATTTT; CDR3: CSVEKGGAGDTQYF
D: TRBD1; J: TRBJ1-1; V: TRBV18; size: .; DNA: TGTGCCAGCTCACCTATAACGACAGGGTGGGGTACTGAAGCTTTCTTT; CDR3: CASSPITTGWGTEAFF
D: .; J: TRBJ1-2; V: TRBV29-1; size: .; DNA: TGCAGCGTGGCCCCGGGGGGCCTTACTAACTATGGCTACACCTTC; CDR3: CSVAPGGLTNYGYTF
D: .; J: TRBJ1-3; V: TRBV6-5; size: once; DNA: TGTGCCAGCAGTCTAGGGGCAGACTCTGGAAACACCATATATTTT; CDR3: CASSLGADSGNTIYF
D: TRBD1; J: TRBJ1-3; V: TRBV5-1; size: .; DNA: TGCGCCAGCAGCCTATCACCCGGGACAGGGGTGTCTGGAAACACCATATATTTT; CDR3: CASSLSPGTGVSGNTIYF
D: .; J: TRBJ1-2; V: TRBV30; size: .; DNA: TGTGCCTGGACCGAGCGAGGCGGCTACACCTTC; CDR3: CAWTERGGYTF
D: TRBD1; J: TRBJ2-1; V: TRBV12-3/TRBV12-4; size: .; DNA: TGTGCCAGCAGGTCTACAGGGGATAATGAGCAGTTCTTC; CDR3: CASRSTGDNEQFF
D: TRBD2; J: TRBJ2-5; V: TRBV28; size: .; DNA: TGTGCCAGCAGTCAACTAGCGGGGGAGACCCAGTACTTC; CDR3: CASSQLAGETQYF
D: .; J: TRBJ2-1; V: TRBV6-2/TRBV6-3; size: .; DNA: TGTGCCAGCAGTCCCTGGCGGGACCAGTTCTTC; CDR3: CASSPWRDQFF
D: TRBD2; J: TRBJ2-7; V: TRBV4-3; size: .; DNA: TGCGCCAGCAGCCAAGATAGGACTAGCGGCTCCTACGAGCAGTACTTC; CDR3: CASSQDRTSGSYEQYF
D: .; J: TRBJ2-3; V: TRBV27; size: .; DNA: TGTGCCAGCAGTTTTAGGTCCTCTAGCACAGATACGCAGTATTTT; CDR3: CASSFRSSSTDTQYF
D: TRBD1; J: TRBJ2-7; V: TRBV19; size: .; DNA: TGTGCCAGTAGTGTACAGGGGGAGTCATCCTACGAGCAGTACTTC; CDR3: CASSVQGESSYEQYF
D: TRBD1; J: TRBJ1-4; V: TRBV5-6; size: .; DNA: TGTGCCAGCAGCTTCCTCGGGACAGGGAACGAAAAACTGTTTTTT; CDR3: CASSFLGTGNEKLFF
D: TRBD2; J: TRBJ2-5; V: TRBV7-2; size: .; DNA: TGTGCCAGCAGCTTGGGCGGGACTAGCGGGAGCGAGACCCAGTACTTC; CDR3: CASSLGGTSGSETQYF
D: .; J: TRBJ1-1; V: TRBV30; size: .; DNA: TGTGCCTGGAGTGTTATGAACACTGAAGCTTTCTTT; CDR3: CAWSVMNTEAFF